Sequencing of this TCR beta chain was carried out in a study of blood T cells in healthy people across ages. Study observations and caveats: Diversity estimated from one million T cells was considered an underestimate.

The CDR3 covers 14 residues. CDR1 and CDR2 (germline): SGHRS, YFSETQ. Deletions cut 0 bases from V and 8 bases from J, with 12 bases between. In its sample, this clonotype was seen a few times. What it binds is not known. With a J-beta primer mix and a sample-barcoded 5' primer, a second PCR ran about 7 to 12 cycles. Each TCR beta cDNA got a 12-nucleotide random molecular identifier. Sequencing of every sample gave 2.5 million or more CDR3-containing paired-end reads. TCRdb re-called the 5' RACE reads through MiXCR, storing one row per CDR3 protein. The data show more than 900,000 distinct CDR3 sequences, with around 29% seen just once and 10% held by the top ten. These data also formed part of another study, on T cells of mothers and their children. Per that study: A slight, non-significant increase in overlap was found for related mother-child pairs relative to unrelated pairs.

The genes are TRBV5-1 and TRBJ2-1; possible D gene TRBD2, 6 bases. The receptor's source is a middle-aged woman in good health. Sequenced input: blood. The CDR3 is CASSLASGVHEQFF. The CDR3 bases are TGCGCCAGCAGCTTGGCCTCGGGGGTCCATGAGCAGTTCTTC.